Each of the 19 T cell receptor beta chains below was sequenced from the same sample in a study of blood T cells in healthy people across ages. Next came a second PCR, run for about 7 to 11 cycles, which used a sample-barcoded 5' primer along with a J-beta primer mix. TCRdb analysed the 5' RACE reads with MiXCR anew, one entry per CDR3 protein. In the table there are about 700,000 distinct CDR3 sequences, around 32% of which are singletons. The sequencing sample was made of blood. The source is a woman of 80 years or more in good health.

This clonotype was recorded many times. J is TRBJ2-1 and V is TRBV12-3 or TRBV12-4; TRBD2 is a possible D gene (6 bases). V lost 7 bases and J lost 9, with 22 bases in between. There are 15 residues in the CDR3. The CDR3 DNA reads TGTGCCAGCATCCCGGCGGGGCGCGGGTCCGGTGAGCAGTTCTTC. It encodes CASIPAGRGSGEQFF.

The V and J genes are TRBV30 and TRBJ1-4; a possible D gene is TRBD1 (5 bases). Germline V CDR1 and CDR2: GTSNPN, SVGIG (reference sequence). The CDR3 contains 11 residues. V was pared by 7 bases and J by 11 bases, with 14 bases between. CDR3 sequence reads: CAYDGTRKLFF. For the CDR3, the DNA is TGTGCCTACGACGGGACGAGGAAACTGTTTTTT.

This clonotype was picked up a small number of times. A much larger clone differs by one base, so this may be a read error. This chain links TRBV7-2 with TRBJ2-1; tentative D call: TRBD2 (6 bases). The V end was cut by 1 base, the J end by 8 bases, with 18 bases between. The CDR3 is 16 amino acids. Germline CDR1 SGHTA, CDR2 FQGNSA. The CDR3 coding sequence is TGTGCCAGCAGCTTAGGGCGGGGCCCGTCCAAGGATGAGCAGTTCTTC. It yields the protein CASSLGRGPSKDEQFF.

This clonotype was counted only a few times. A clone one base away is much larger, so this may be a read error. The chain links TRBV5-1 to TRBJ2-1; 8 nucleotides agree with TRBD2. The assigned J gene may be wrong: the sequence end matches TRBJ2-7 better. The CDR3 loop spans 16 amino acids. Germline-derived CDR1 and CDR2 are SGHRS and YFSETQ. The CDR3 sequence: CASSPRSGGTYNEQYF. The CDR3 coding sequence is TGCGCCAGCAGCCCTAGGTCGGGGGGGACCTACAATGAGCAGTACTTC.

In its sample, this clonotype was seen a few times. The rearrangement uses TRBV5-4 and TRBJ2-3; D gene ambiguous. Germline CDR1 and CDR2: SGHNT and YYREEE (reference sequence). Trimming pared 3 bases from V and 2 bases from J, leaving 10 bases between. The CDR3 length is 14 residues. The CDR3 DNA reads as TGTGCCAGCAGCTCAATAGTAGACACAGATACGCAGTATTTT. Its translation: CASSSIVDTDTQYF. The whole variable domain, remainder taken from reference TRBV5-4 and TRBJ2-3, is ETGVTQSPTHLIKTRGQQVTLRCSSQSGHNTVSWYQQALGQGPQFIFQYYREEENGRGNFPPRFSGLQFPNYSSELNVNALELDDSALYLCASSSIVDTDTQYFGPGTRLTVL.

This clonotype came up many times. The chain couples TRBV7-6 to TRBJ2-7; a possible D gene is TRBD1 (5 bases). The CDR3 totals 12 residues. CDR1 SGHVS and CDR2 FNYEAQ come from the germline V gene. Trimming left V 2 bases short and J 5 bases short, with 7 bases between. In DNA form, the CDR3 reads TGTGCCAGCAGCTTAAGGGGTAACGAGCAGTACTTC. Its protein product is CASSLRGNEQYF.

This clonotype was detected a few times. V usage is TRBV25-1 and J usage is TRBJ1-2; D is ambiguous. The length of the CDR3 is 12 residues. Germline CDR1 and CDR2: MGHDK and SYGVNS. Trimming cost V 5 bases and J 4 bases, with 8 bases left between them. CDR3 in amino acids: CASSRPGYGYTF. CDR3 in DNA: TGTGCCAGCAGTAGACCAGGCTATGGCTACACCTTC.

Notes on this clonotype: With a much larger clone just one base away, this may be a read error. V is TRBV18 and J is TRBJ2-7; tentative D call: TRBD1 (6 bases). V lost 5 bases and J lost 7, with 12 bases in between. CDR1 KGHSH and CDR2 LQKENI come from the germline V gene. This CDR3 has 12 amino acids. CDR3 coding DNA: TGTGCCAGCTCAGTGGACAGTCGGGAGCAGTACTTC. Residues: CASSVDSREQYF.

V and J are TRBV14 and TRBJ2-3; a weak D match, TRBD2 (6 bases). The germline V gene has CDR1 SGHDN and CDR2 FVKESK. V shed 2 bases and J shed 0 bases, with 15 bases lying between them. The CDR3 is 17 residues long. Here the CDR3 reads CASSQNSPGLSTDTQYF. CDR3 DNA: TGTGCCAGCAGCCAAAATTCTCCGGGACTCAGCACAGATACGCAGTATTTT.

Notes on this clonotype: A single base separates this from a much larger clone, so it may be a read error. J is TRBJ2-4 and V is TRBV12-3 or TRBV12-4, with 8 positions matching TRBD2. The CDR3 extends over 14 amino acids. CDR3 nucleotides: TGTGTCAGCAGTTTAGCGGGGCCCACTAACATTCAGTACTTC. This translates into CVSSLAGPTNIQYF.

CDR3 DNA sequence: TGTGCCAGCAGCCGAACCCCGGGTGTCCCTAGCACAGATACGCAGTATTTT. Its translation is CASSRTPGVPSTDTQYF. The chain joins TRBV11-2 to TRBJ2-3; D uncertain. Trimming cost V 5 bases and J 0 bases, with 18 bases left between them. The length of the CDR3 is 17 residues. Per the germline V gene, CDR1 is SGHAT and CDR2 is FQNNGV.

This clonotype was counted at least ten times. This rearrangement joins TRBV7-2 to TRBJ1-5; D ambiguous. The CDR3 contains 15 residues. The V end was cut by 2 bases, the J end by 3 bases, with 11 bases between. The germline V gene has CDR1 SGHTA and CDR2 FQGNSA. The CDR3 coding sequence is TGTGCCAGCAGCTTAATGCGGGCCGACAATCAGCCCCAGCATTTT. Its translation: CASSLMRADNQPQHF.

About this clonotype itself: Being one base from a much bigger clone, this may be a read error. The V gene is TRBV12-3 or TRBV12-4, the J gene TRBJ2-7, with a weak D call TRBD1 (6 bases). The CDR3 is 18 amino acids. Trimming pared 7 bases from V and 7 bases from J, leaving 32 bases between. CDR3 in amino acids: CASTRLLAGGSSYNEQYF. DNA for the CDR3: TGTGCCAGCACCAGGCTATTGGCTGGGGGCTCCTCCTACAATGAGCAGTACTTC.

The chain has TRBV6-2 or TRBV6-3 and TRBJ2-3; D is possibly TRBD1 (6 bases). The CDR3 length is 14 residues. Trimming removed 5 bases from V and 0 bases from J, with 9 bases in between. Germline CDR1 and CDR2: MNHEY and SVGEGT. The CDR3 bases are TGTGCCAGCAGTGGGGACACAAGCACAGATACGCAGTATTTT. The encoded protein is CASSGDTSTDTQYF.

This clonotype was seen repeatedly, ten times or more. The chain has TRBV11-1 and TRBJ2-7; 9 bases align to TRBD2. V lost 5 bases to trimming and J lost 3 bases; unmatched junction nucleotides: 8. Per germline, CDR1 SGHAT and CDR2 FQDESV (reference sequence). This CDR3 region has 15 residues. The CDR3 sequence is CASSSQGAGGYEQYF. The CDR3 region has the DNA TGTGCCAGCAGCAGTCAGGGAGCGGGGGGCTACGAGCAGTACTTC.

As for this clonotype: A much larger clone lies a single base off, so this may be a read error. This sequence joins TRBV7-2 and TRBJ2-5; D gene ambiguous. There are 13 residues in the CDR3. Germline V gene lookup returns CDR1 SGHTA and CDR2 FQGNSA. The CDR3 region is CARSSRPPETQYF. CDR3 nucleotides: TGTGCCCGCAGCTCACGGCCGCCCGAGACCCAGTACTTC. Looking up the rest from reference TRBV7-2 and TRBJ2-5 gives the full variable domain: GAGVSQSPSNKVTEKGKDVELRCDPISGHTALYWYRQSLGQGLEFLIYFQGNSAPDKSGLPSDRFSAERTGGSVSTLTIQRTQQEDSAVYLCARSSRPPETQYFGPGTRLLVL.

This clonotype was picked up a small number of times. J is TRBJ1-6 and V is TRBV7-9; D may be TRBD1 (6 bases). The V gene's germline CDR1 is SEHNR and CDR2 FQNEAQ (reference sequence). Trimming stripped 7 bases from V and 10 bases from J, with 17 bases between. The CDR3 is 14 residues long. The CDR3 nucleotides read TGTGCCAGCACCCCGGGGGGCGCCCGGTCACCCCTCCACTTT. Its protein product is CASTPGGARSPLHF.

At least ten counts were recorded for this clonotype. The chain couples TRBV25-1 to TRBJ1-2; no firm D call. This CDR3 comprises 13 residues. Trimming left V 2 bases short and J 12 bases short, with 16 bases between. The germline V gene has CDR1 MGHDK and CDR2 SYGVNS. CDR3 in amino acids: CASSEPGLSSHTF. The CDR3 DNA sequence: TGTGCCAGCAGTGAACCGGGCCTTTCAAGCCACACCTTC.

A word on this clonotype: Just one base apart from a much larger clone, this may be a read error. The chain carries TRBV18 and TRBJ2-2; a weak D match, TRBD2 (5 bases). The CDR3 runs to 14 residues. The V gene's germline CDR1 is KGHSH and CDR2 LQKENI. In DNA, the CDR3 is TGTGCCAGCTCACCAGACTCCGACACCGGGGAGCGGTTTTTT. Protein: CASSPDSDTGERFF. The full variable domain, rest sourced from reference TRBV18 and TRBJ2-2, is NAGVMQNPRHLVRRRGQEARLRCSPMKGHSHVYWYRQLPEEGLKFMVYLQKENIIDESGMPKERFSAEFPKEGPSILRIQQVVRGDSAAYFCASSPDSDTGERFFGEGSRLTVL.